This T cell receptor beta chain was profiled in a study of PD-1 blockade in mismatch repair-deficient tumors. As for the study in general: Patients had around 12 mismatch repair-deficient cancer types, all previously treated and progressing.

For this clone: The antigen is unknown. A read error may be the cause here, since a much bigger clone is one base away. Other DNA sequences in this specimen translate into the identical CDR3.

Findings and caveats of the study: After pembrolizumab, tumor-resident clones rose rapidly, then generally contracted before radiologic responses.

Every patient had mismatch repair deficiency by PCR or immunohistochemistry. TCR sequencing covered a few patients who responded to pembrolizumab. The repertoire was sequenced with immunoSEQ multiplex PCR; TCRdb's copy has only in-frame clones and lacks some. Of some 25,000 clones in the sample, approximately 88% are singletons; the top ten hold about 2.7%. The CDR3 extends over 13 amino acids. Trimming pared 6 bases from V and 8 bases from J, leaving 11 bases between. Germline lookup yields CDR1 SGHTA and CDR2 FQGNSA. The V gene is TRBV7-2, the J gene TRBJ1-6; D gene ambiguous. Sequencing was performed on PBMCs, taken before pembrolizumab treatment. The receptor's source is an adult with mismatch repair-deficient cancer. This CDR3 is CASSPLLYSPLHF. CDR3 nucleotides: TGTGCCAGCAGTCCCCTACTTTATTCACCCCTCCACTTT. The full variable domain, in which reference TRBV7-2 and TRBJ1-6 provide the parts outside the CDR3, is GAGVSQSPSNKVTEKGKDVELRCDPISGHTALYWYRQSLGQGLEFLIYFQGNSAPDKSGLPSDRFSAERTGGSVSTLTIQRTQQEDSAVYLCASSPLLYSPLHFGNGTRLTVT.